These 21 T cell receptor beta chains came from one sample sequenced in a study of OX40 agonist ivuxolimab in advanced cancers. Sequencing was performed with immunoSEQ multiplex PCR; in TCRdb, only in-frame clones are kept and a portion is missing. The sample shows about 79,000 clones, around 85% of them seen only once. Sequencing was performed on CD4+ or CD8+ T cells sorted from blood, taken in a trial of the OX40 agonist ivuxolimab. The receptors here all came from an adult with an advanced solid tumor such as melanoma, head and neck, liver or kidney cancer.

The rearrangement uses TRBV9 and TRBJ2-3; D unresolved. The germline V and J ends were trimmed by 0 bases and 1 base, with 9 bases remaining between them. CDR1 is SGDLS, CDR2 YYNGEE, per germline. This CDR3 region has 15 residues. CDR3 region: CASSVALAGTDTQYF. DNA of the CDR3: TGTGCCAGCAGCGTAGCTCTGGCAGGCACAGATACGCAGTATTTT.

The J gene is TRBJ2-7, the V gene TRBV19; tentatively, D is TRBD1 or TRBD2 (5 bases each). V was cut by 6 bases and J by 6 bases, with 12 bases left in between. The length of the CDR3 is 12 residues. In germline, CDR1 is LNHDA, CDR2 SQIVND (reference sequence). The CDR3 region is CASSRDAGEQYF. For the CDR3, the DNA is TGTGCCAGTAGCCGGGACGCCGGCGAGCAGTACTTC.

V gene TRBV30 combines with J gene TRBJ2-2; 8 positions agree with TRBD2. The CDR3 has 15 residues. V trimming: 4 bases; J trimming: 4 bases; junction bases outside the gene matches: 8. Germline V gene data show CDR1 as GTSNPN and CDR2 as SVGIG (reference sequence). CDR3: CAWNKRGRITGELFF. In nucleotides, the CDR3 is TGTGCCTGGAACAAGCGGGGGCGCATCACCGGGGAGCTGTTTTTT.

The genes are TRBV19 and TRBJ2-2; D is possibly TRBD2 (6 bases). Trimming left V 3 bases short and J 7 bases short, with 9 bases between. Germline values: CDR1 LNHDA, CDR2 SQIVND (reference sequence). CDR3 length: 13 amino acids. CDR3 sequence (DNA): TGTGCCAGTAGTATTTCTAGCGTCGGGGAGCTGTTTTTT. Translating it yields CASSISSVGELFF.

This chain joins TRBV4-3 and TRBJ2-3, with D tentatively TRBD1 or TRBD2 (6 bases each). Germline CDR1 is LGHNA and CDR2 is YSLEER. The CDR3 contains 11 residues. The CDR3 protein is CARGASDTQYF. CDR3 nucleotides: TGCGCGAGGGGGGCGTCAGATACGCAGTATTTT.

The gene calls are TRBV2 and TRBJ2-5, with unresolved D. The end of the DNA aligns better with TRBJ2-7, so the J call may be wrong. The CDR3 contains 12 residues. Germline loops: CDR1 SNHLY, CDR2 FYNNEI. CDR3 region: CASSAGFNEQYF. DNA of the CDR3: TGTGCCAGCAGTGCTGGGTTTAACGAGCAGTACTTC.

The rearrangement links TRBV7-2 to TRBJ2-7, with 7 bases identical to TRBD1. Germline V lookup: CDR1 SGHTA, CDR2 FQGNSA. The junction had 11 bases not matched to a gene; V was cut back by 4 bases and J by 2 bases. The CDR3 totals 16 residues. The CDR3 nucleotides are TGTGCCAGCAGCTCGGATCGACGACAGGGCCCCTACGAGCAGTACTTC. Translated: CASSSDRRQGPYEQYF.

A single count supports this clone. The chain combines TRBV28 with TRBJ2-5; 7 bases map to TRBD2. The germline V gene encodes CDR1 MDHEN and CDR2 SYDVKM. The V gene end was trimmed by 6 bases and the J gene end by 3 bases; junction bases not matched to a gene: 4. This CDR3 region has 13 residues. In DNA, the CDR3 is TGTGCCAGCAGCAAAGCGGGAAAAGAGACCCAGTACTTC. Its protein product is CASSKAGKETQYF. The variable domain in full, completed from reference TRBV28 and TRBJ2-5, reads DVKVTQSSRYLVKRTGEKVFLECVQDMDHENMFWYRQDPGLGLRLIYFSYDVKMKEKGDIPEGYSVSREKKERFSLILESASTNQTSMYLCASSKAGKETQYFGPGTRLLVL.

The CDR3: CAWGTSGYEQYF. In DNA, the CDR3 is TGTGCCTGGGGGACTAGCGGATACGAGCAGTACTTC. This sequence joins TRBV30 and TRBJ2-7; 11 nucleotides align to TRBD2. The CDR3 sequence is 12 residues long. Germline trimming cut 5 bases from V and 4 bases from J; bases unmatched to any gene: 1. CDR1 and CDR2 from the germline V gene are GTSNPN and SVGIG (reference sequence).

The rearrangement links TRBV5-1 to TRBJ2-4; D is possibly TRBD2 (5 bases). Trimming took off 2 bases at V and 0 bases at J, with 12 bases between the two ends. The CDR3 extends over 16 amino acids. CDR1 and CDR2 from the germline V gene are SGHRS and YFSETQ. In nucleotides, the CDR3 is TGCGCCAGCAGCTTAATAGAGACTATAGCCAAAAACATTCAGTACTTC. Its translation is CASSLIETIAKNIQYF. The variable domain in full, completed from reference TRBV5-1 and TRBJ2-4, reads KAGVTQTPRYLIKTRGQQVTLSCSPISGHRSVSWYQQTPGQGLQFLFEYFSETQRNKGNFPGRFSGRQFSNSRSEMNVSTLELGDSALYLCASSLIETIAKNIQYFGAGTRLSVL.

There are a few counts of this clone. The J gene is TRBJ1-4, the V gene TRBV28; D unclear. The CDR3 is made up of 14 amino acids. In germline, CDR1 is MDHEN, CDR2 SYDVKM. Trimming shortened V by 1 base and J by 4 bases, and 7 bases separated the two germline ends. This CDR3 reads CASSLSQLNEKLFF. The CDR3 bases are TGTGCCAGCAGTTTATCTCAGCTTAATGAAAAACTGTTTTTT.

The chain joins TRBV11-2 to TRBJ1-1, with TRBD1 matching 7 bases. The CDR3 is made up of 16 amino acids. Trimming cost V 1 base and J 2 bases; bases outside gene matches: 7. Germline assignment: CDR1 SGHAT and CDR2 FQNNGV. CDR3: CASSLVMGQPNTEAFF. DNA for the CDR3: TGTGCCAGCAGCTTAGTCATGGGACAGCCAAACACTGAAGCTTTCTTT.

The chain links TRBV6-1 to TRBJ2-1; D perhaps matches TRBD1 (5 bases). The CDR3 sequence is 14 residues long. Germline CDR1 MNHNS, CDR2 SASEGT. V lost 1 base and J 5 bases, leaving 9 bases between the germline ends. CDR3 amino acids: CASSEVTVDNEQFF. CDR3 nucleotide sequence: TGTGCCAGCAGTGAAGTGACAGTTGACAATGAGCAGTTCTTC.

This sequence joins TRBV19 and TRBJ2-7, with TRBD1 matching 9 bases. The CDR3 is 15 amino acids. Germline V gene sequence: CDR1 LNHDA, CDR2 SQIVND (reference sequence). The V segment lost 5 bases and the J segment 2 bases; nucleotides outside the gene matches: 7. The CDR3, as DNA: TGTGCCAGTAGTCCCCCGACAGGGGGGGCCTACGAGCAGTACTTC. Translated: CASSPPTGGAYEQYF. Looking up the rest from reference TRBV19 and TRBJ2-7 gives the full variable domain: DGGITQSPKYLFRKEGQNVTLSCEQNLNHDAMYWYRQDPGQGLRLIYYSQIVNDFQKGDIAEGYSVSREKKESFPLTVTSAQKNPTAFYLCASSPPTGGAYEQYFGPGTRLTVT.

This rearrangement joins TRBV11-2 to TRBJ2-7; D gene unclear. The CDR3 sequence is 13 residues long. CDR1 SGHAT and CDR2 FQNNGV come from the germline V gene. V was cut by 0 bases and J by 4 bases, with 7 bases left in between. The CDR3 nucleotides are TGTGCCAGCAGCTTAGAGTCTGTGTACGAGCAGTACTTC. Protein sequence: CASSLESVYEQYF. The entire variable domain, with the rest obtained from reference TRBV11-2 and TRBJ2-7, is as follows: EAGVAQSPRYKIIEKRQSVAFWCNPISGHATLYWYQQILGQGPKLLIQFQNNGVVDDSQLPKDRFSAERLKGVDSTLKIQPAKLEDSAVYLCASSLESVYEQYFGPGTRLTVT.

This chain links TRBV7-3 with TRBJ2-1; either TRBD1 or TRBD2 may supply D (5 bases each). Trimming removed 2 bases from V and 10 bases from J, with 21 bases in between. This CDR3 region has 16 residues. Per germline, CDR1 SGHTA and CDR2 FQGTGA. Here the CDR3 DNA reads TGTGCCAGCAGCTTAGGAGATACTGGGACGGTTCTGGAGCAGTTCTTC. This gives the protein CASSLGDTGTVLEQFF.

The chain joins TRBV7-2 to TRBJ1-1; no clear D. CDR1 and CDR2 from the germline V gene are SGHTA and FQGNSA. The CDR3 runs 14 residues. Trimming removed 5 bases from V and 2 bases from J, with 12 bases in between. The CDR3 loop reads CASSLTGDNTEAFF. The CDR3, as DNA: TGTGCCAGCAGCCTAACGGGAGACAACACTGAAGCTTTCTTT.

The chain links TRBV11-3 to TRBJ2-5; 8 bases agree with TRBD1. The CDR3 consists of 15 residues. Trimming cost V 3 bases and J 2 bases; bases outside gene matches: 5. Germline V CDR1 and CDR2: SGHNT, YENEEA. The CDR3 sequence: CASSLDRDPQETQYF. Here the CDR3 DNA reads TGTGCCAGCAGCTTGGACAGGGACCCGCAAGAGACCCAGTACTTC. Full variable domain (outside the CDR3, taken from reference TRBV11-3 and TRBJ2-5): EAGVVQSPRYKIIEKKQPVAFWCNPISGHNTLYWYLQNLGQGPELLIRYENEEAVDDSQLPKDRFSAERLKGVDSTLKIQPAELGDSAVYLCASSLDRDPQETQYFGPGTRLLVL.

This clone is a singleton in its sample. The chain joins TRBV7-3 to TRBJ2-5; perhaps TRBD1 as D (6 bases). The CDR3 spans 15 residues. Germline-derived CDR1 and CDR2 are SGHTA and FQGTGA. The V and J ends lost 3 bases and 2 bases respectively, with 13 bases between them. The CDR3 spells CASSFQGQSQETQYF. The CDR3 region has the DNA TGTGCCAGCAGCTTTCAAGGACAGTCGCAAGAGACCCAGTACTTC. The whole variable domain, remainder taken from reference TRBV7-3 and TRBJ2-5, is GAGVSQTPSNKVTEKGKYVELRCDPISGHTALYWYRQSLGQGPEFLIYFQGTGAADDSGLPNDRFFAVRPEGSVSTLKIQRTERGDSAVYLCASSFQGQSQETQYFGPGTRLLVL.

The chain is built from TRBV9 and TRBJ2-7, with 10 bases matching TRBD2. Germline V CDR1 and CDR2: SGDLS, YYNGEE. Losses at the gene ends were 3 bases for V and 6 bases for J; bases not matched to a gene: 3. The CDR3 totals 13 residues. CDR3 sequence (DNA): TGTGCCAGCAGCGAAATAGCGGGAGGCGAGCAGTACTTC. It translates to CASSEIAGGEQYF.

The gene calls are TRBV2 and TRBJ2-3; 9 bases align to TRBD2. Per germline, CDR1 SNHLY and CDR2 FYNNEI. V was clipped by 7 bases and J by 5 bases; unmatched bases: 4. CDR3 length equals 13 residues. This CDR3 is CASKREVGDTQYF. In nucleotides, the CDR3 is TGTGCCAGCAAGCGGGAGGTTGGAGATACGCAGTATTTT.